The 5 T cell receptor beta chains below all came from one sample that was sequenced in a study of CD8 T cells in Susac syndrome. Random hexamers were used to reverse transcribe roughly 0.45 to 1 ug of RNA. In TCRdb, the immunoSEQ multiplex PCR reads were re-called with MiXCR into one record per CDR3 protein. The sample consists of about 190,000 distinct CDR3 sequences, nearly 97% of them appearing once. Sequencing was performed on CD4+ T cells from PBMCs. Receptors were obtained from a human donor with Susac syndrome.

The chain couples TRBV20-1 to TRBJ1-5, with D possibly TRBD1 on 5 matching bases. Trimming cost V 3 bases and J 3 bases, with 15 bases left between them. The CDR3 has 15 amino acids. Germline CDR1 is DFQATT and CDR2 is SNEGSKA (reference sequence). CDR3 DNA: TGCAGTGCTAGCCCTCTTCAGGGATTCAATCAGCCCCAGCATTTT. This sequence encodes CSASPLQGFNQPQHF.

The rearrangement uses TRBV9 and TRBJ2-1, with 9 bases lining up with TRBD2. Germline assignment: CDR1 SGDLS and CDR2 YYNGEE. V lost 5 bases, J lost 9 bases, and 9 bases stayed unmatched. The CDR3 has 14 amino acids. The DNA of the CDR3 is TGTGCCAGCAGTGGACCGGGACTAGCAGGTGAGCAGTTCTTC. Translated, it gives CASSGPGLAGEQFF.

The chain couples TRBV20-1 to TRBJ2-1, with 12 bases aligning to TRBD2. The V gene end was trimmed by 6 bases and the J gene end by 8 bases; junction bases not matched to a gene: 11. CDR3 length: 15 residues. The germline gives CDR1 DFQATT, CDR2 SNEGSKA (reference sequence). The CDR3 reads CSALGRLAGADEQFF. The CDR3 DNA reads as TGCAGTGCCCTGGGGAGACTAGCGGGGGCGGATGAGCAGTTCTTC.

The rearrangement links TRBV11-1 to TRBJ2-5; D is uncertain. Germline V gene sequence: CDR1 SGHAT, CDR2 FQDESV (reference sequence). This CDR3 has 15 residues. The ends were cut back, 5 bases at V and 0 bases at J, with 13 bases in the middle. The CDR3 DNA reads TGTGCCAGCAGCAAATTAACTGGCAACCAAGAGACCCAGTACTTC. Protein: CASSKLTGNQETQYF.

The genes are TRBV29-1 and TRBJ2-1; 8 positions match TRBD2. Germline V gene lookup returns CDR1 SQVTM and CDR2 ANQGSEA. This CDR3 comprises 14 residues. V lost 6 bases, J lost 7 bases, and 11 bases stayed unmatched. CDR3 sequence: CSVSGGTEGNEQFF. CDR3 nucleotide sequence: TGCAGCGTGTCGGGAGGGACGGAGGGGAATGAGCAGTTCTTC.